A selection of T cell receptor beta chains follows, all from one sample in a study of blood T cell repertoires in COVID-19. The method was immunoSEQ multiplex PCR; TCRdb's version includes in-frame clones alone and lacks a portion of them. The sample contains about 250,000 clones, about four fifths of which appear only once. Specimen: peripheral blood. The receptors shown here come from a woman aged 40-49 years who had recovered from COVID-19. The CDR3 runs from the conserved cysteine through the conserved F or W. Fields, in order: D gene, J gene, clone size, V gene, CDR3 DNA, CDR3 protein. D genes are given only for firm matches. Not every row has a clone size; where given, it reads once, few, many or a size class.

>-|TRBJ2-1|-|TRBV30
TGTGCCTGGAGTACTACCTTCAATGAGCAGTTCTTC
CAWSTTFNEQFF
>TRBD1|TRBJ2-5|once|TRBV18
TGTGCCAGCTCACCTCCGGGACAGAGACAAGAGACCCAGTACTTC
CASSPPGQRQETQYF
>-|TRBJ1-1|-|TRBV3-1/TRBV3-2
TGTGCCAGCAGCCAATCCAACGTATATCGACTTGAAGCTTTCTTT
CASSQSNVYRLEAFF
>TRBD2|TRBJ2-1|-|TRBV6-1
TGTGCCAGCAGTGAAGCGTCGGGGGGGGCGAATGAGCAGTTCTTC
CASSEASGGANEQFF
>TRBD2|TRBJ2-2|once|TRBV29-1
TGCAGCGTCTCGGGGACTACCGACACCGGGGAGCTGTTTTTT
CSVSGTTDTGELFF
>-|TRBJ1-3|-|TRBV5-4
TGTGCCAGCAGCTTGGGAGGCCCCAGCTCTGGAAACACCATATATTTT
CASSLGGPSSGNTIYF
>-|TRBJ1-5|once|TRBV28
TGTGCCAGCAGTTTACAGGGAAATCAGCCCCAGCATTTT
CASSLQGNQPQHF
>-|TRBJ1-5|-|TRBV15
TGTGCCACCAGCAGAGATCGGGCCAGGGGCCAGCCCCAGCATTTT
CATSRDRARGQPQHF
>-|TRBJ2-1|-|TRBV7-6
TGTGCCAGCAGCCTAAACCCGTGGAATGAGCAGTTCTTC
CASSLNPWNEQFF
>TRBD2|TRBJ2-1|-|TRBV18
TGTGCCAGCTCACCATTCGGGCGGGGGGAATTTACCTACAATGAGCAGTTCTTC
CASSPFGRGEFTYNEQFF
>TRBD1|TRBJ1-1|-|TRBV7-9
TGTGCCAGCAGCTCAGAAACAGGGGTATCTGAAGCTTTCTTT
CASSSETGVSEAFF
>TRBD1|TRBJ1-2|-|TRBV4-2
TGTGCCAGCAGCCAAGATCCGCACCCTGGACAGGGGGGAAACTATGGCTACACCTTC
CASSQDPHPGQGGNYGYTF
>-|TRBJ1-3|-|TRBV7-8
TGTGCCAGCAGCAGCCCGGGTCGTGGAAACACCATATATTTT
CASSSPGRGNTIYF
>TRBD1|TRBJ2-1|-|TRBV5-4
TGTGCCAGCAGCCTCGGGACAGGGGACTACAATGAGCAGTTCTTC
CASSLGTGDYNEQFF
>-|TRBJ2-4|-|TRBV19
TGTGCCAGTAGACCTAGGATAGTGGCGCTAGCCAAAAACATTCAGTACTTC
CASRPRIVALAKNIQYF
>-|TRBJ1-5|-|TRBV3-1/TRBV3-2
TGTGCCAGCAGCCAATATAATCAGCCCCAGCATTTT
CASSQYNQPQHF
>TRBD1|TRBJ1-2|-|TRBV5-3
TGTGCCAGAAGCTCCCCATGTGCCCCAGGGGGGTATGGCTACACCTTC
CARSSPCAPGGYGYTF
>-|TRBJ2-5|-|TRBV5-1
TGCGCCAGCAGCCTGGGGCCGTCGGGGAGTCAAGAGACCCAGTACTTC
CASSLGPSGSQETQYF
>-|TRBJ1-5|-|TRBV6-5
TGTGCCAGCAGCCAGGAATTGCGGGGCAATCAGCCCCAGCATTTT
CASSQELRGNQPQHF
>-|TRBJ1-6|-|TRBV6-5
TGTGCCAGCAGACAGGGAAATAATTCACCCCTCCACTTT
CASRQGNNSPLHF
>-|TRBJ2-2|-|TRBV7-9
TGTGCCAGCAGCTCCCGGGACACCAACACCGGGGAGCTGTTTTTT
CASSSRDTNTGELFF
>-|TRBJ2-7|-|TRBV28
TGTGCCAGCAGTTTGCCACAGGTATTCGAGCAGTACTTC
CASSLPQVFEQYF
>TRBD2|TRBJ2-1|-|TRBV19
TGTGCCAGTAGTATAGTCGGGACTAGCGACTCCTACAATGAGCAGTTCTTC
CASSIVGTSDSYNEQFF
>TRBD1|TRBJ1-2|-|TRBV7-2
TGTGCCAGCAGCTTACGGACAGGGGATGGCTACACCTTC
CASSLRTGDGYTF
>TRBD2|TRBJ2-3|-|TRBV19
TGTGCCAGTAGTACGGGCGGGAGCTACACAGATACGCAGTATTTT
CASSTGGSYTDTQYF
>-|TRBJ1-5|once|TRBV18
TGTGCCAGCTCAGGGGAGCGCCGATGGCCCCAGCATTTT
CASSGERRWPQHF
>TRBD1|TRBJ1-5|-|TRBV28
TGTGCCAGCGGGCCCAGGGGGAGCAATCAGCCCCAGCATTTT
CASGPRGSNQPQHF
>-|TRBJ1-2|-|TRBV9
TGTGCCACTTCGACAGGCTATGGCTACACCTTC
CATSTGYGYTF
>-|TRBJ1-3|-|TRBV30
TGTGCCTGGAGTGTACTCCCTGATCTCTCTGGAAACACCATATATTTT
CAWSVLPDLSGNTIYF
>-|TRBJ2-2|-|TRBV6-5
TGTGCCAGCAGTAAACTCAACACCGGGGAGCTGTTTTTT
CASSKLNTGELFF
>TRBD2|TRBJ2-3|-|TRBV5-1
TGCGCCAGCATGAGCGGGGGGGCCTCAGATACGCAGTATTTT
CASMSGGASDTQYF
>-|TRBJ2-2|once|TRBV7-9
TGTGCCATCTTAGCCAAGGTGGACACCGGGGAGCTGTTTTTT
CAILAKVDTGELFF
>TRBD1|TRBJ1-2|-|TRBV29-1
TGCAGCGTTGGGACAGGAGTTAACTATGGCTACACCTTC
CSVGTGVNYGYTF
>-|TRBJ2-3|-|TRBV5-1
TGCGCCAGCAGCTTGGGGACAGTCCCAGCAAGCACAGATACGCAGTATTTT
CASSLGTVPASTDTQYF
>-|TRBJ2-7|once|TRBV28
TGTGCCAGCACGACAGGTGTACGGGGGCAGTACTTC
CASTTGVRGQYF
>-|TRBJ1-1|-|TRBV14
TGTGCCAGCAGCCAAGGGAGGTGGGGGCCGGACACTGAAGCTTTCTTT
CASSQGRWGPDTEAFF
>-|TRBJ2-2|-|TRBV6-4
TGTGCCAGCAGTCTGGCTTCCGCGAACACCGGGGAGCTGTTTTTT
CASSLASANTGELFF
>-|TRBJ1-4|-|TRBV6-1
TGTGCCAGCAGTGAAGCATTGGGGGGAAATGAAAAACTGTTTTTT
CASSEALGGNEKLFF
>-|TRBJ2-2|few|TRBV4-1
TGCGCCAGCAGCCCCAGGGGAAGGGGTAGGACCGGGGAGCTGTTTTTT
CASSPRGRGRTGELFF
>TRBD1|TRBJ2-5|-|TRBV28
TGTGCCAGCAGAACAAACAGGGGTCGTCGAGAGACCCAGTACTTC
CASRTNRGRRETQYF
>-|TRBJ1-6|-|TRBV30
TGTGCCTGGAGCCGGCGGGGGAGGGGCTCCTATAATTCACCCCTCCACTTT
CAWSRRGRGSYNSPLHF
>TRBD1|TRBJ1-3|few|TRBV6-1
TGTGCCAGCAGTGAGCCCGGACAGGCTGGAAACACCATATATTTT
CASSEPGQAGNTIYF
>TRBD2|TRBJ2-2|-|TRBV6-5
TGTGCCAGCAGTTCCGGGGGGGCAAACACCGGGGAGCTGTTTTTT
CASSSGGANTGELFF
>-|TRBJ1-2|-|TRBV18
TGTGCCAGCTCACCACCGAGTATCCCGGGGGGCGGCTACACCTTC
CASSPPSIPGGGYTF
>-|TRBJ1-3|-|TRBV7-2
TGTGCCAGCAGCACTACTCGTAACTCTGGAAACACCATATATTTT
CASSTTRNSGNTIYF
>TRBD2|TRBJ2-2|-|TRBV3-1/TRBV3-2
TGTGCCAGCAGCCACCTCGGAGCGGGGGAATGGGGCGGGGAGCTGTTTTTT
CASSHLGAGEWGGELFF
>-|TRBJ2-7|once|TRBV4-1
TGCGCCAGCAGCCAAGTCGGTTCTACAGTTCGGTACGAGCAGTACTTC
CASSQVGSTVRYEQYF
>-|TRBJ2-5|-|TRBV18
TGTGCCAGCTCACCACCTGGTGTGGGGGCCCAACAAGAGACCCAGTACTTC
CASSPPGVGAQQETQYF